The entry that follows covers one T cell receptor beta chain sequence. No antigen is known for it. No qualities accompany the bases; no much larger clone lies one base away. The germline V gene encodes CDR1 SGHTA and CDR2 FQGNSA. Inclusive of the bounding cysteine and phenylalanine, the CDR3 is 16 residues long. The retained sequence is limited to the CDR3, 48 bases, with the frame set at the first base. Clipping removes 6 bases from V and 2 bases from J, with 9 as the unmatched junction base count. From each donor, a single peripheral blood sample of about 100 mL on average was drawn into heparinised tubes. A BD FACSAria II was used to sort naive, central memory, regulatory and stem cell-like memory CD4+ T cells with a panel that included CD45RO, CCR7, CD25, CD127, CD95 and CD27. Every sorted population had a purity above 95%. PBMCs were isolated right away by Lymphoprep density gradient centrifugation and were stained directly, without culture. So that batch effects would be minimized, each experiment stained and sorted samples in pairs, pairing one healthy donor with one patient.

The entire isolated RNA was reverse transcribed using the High Capacity cDNA Reverse Transcription Kit, and thus expressed TCRB transcripts were sequenced. Deep immunoSEQ sequencing was applied to naive, central memory and regulatory T cell samples, giving an average of approximately 3.8 million total reads per sample. Sorted cells were lysed in RLT buffer, and RNA was extracted using DNase-treated RNeasy Micro or Mini kits according to cell number. Each cell subset was processed separately to prevent cross-contamination, with patient and healthy donor samples processed together. Using the immunoSEQ multiplex PCR, TCRB sequences were amplified from cDNA into 87-bp fragments spanning the CDR3 region. Amplicons were sequenced on the Illumina HiSeq platform. In the original analysis: PCR bias was computationally corrected using synthetic template baselines, reads within Hamming distance 2 were collapsed, and singletons that could not be merged were discarded. Reads were aligned to IMGT to assign V, D and J genes, CDR3 length, and insertions or deletions at six rearrangement sites. Clonotype counts were normalized to sorted cell number within each subset before computing true diversity and Gini coefficients with the tcR R package. The overlap coefficient, calculated on TCRB nucleotide sequences, was used to measure repertoire sharing. As a proxy for the pre-selection repertoire, out-of-frame TCRB sequences from naive cells were analyzed. Not all clones reach the TCRdb copy of this immuneACCESS table, which keeps in-frame sequences only. Checked studies attribute under half of the gap to unresolved V genes and leave the rest unexplained. The DNA gave D and trimming, while V, J and clone size come from that table. The sample table lists 250,000 to 350,000 clones, 14% of them with a count of one. The top ten clonotypes cover more than 0.015% of the sample.

The record originates from a study of beta chain features in type 1 diabetes (dated by TCRdb to the late 2010s). About the full investigation: No differences in mean age, gender distribution, total cell number or subset yield were found between patients and healthy donors. A total of about 110,000,000 sorted cells were examined across all samples, and a strong correlation was observed between cell number per subset and RNA yield. The study compared TCRB repertoires of sorted circulating CD4+ T cell subsets between recently diagnosed type 1 diabetes patients and matched healthy donors. Whereas all 28 donors provided naive and central memory subsets, regulatory and stem cell-like memory subsets were isolated from just 8 patients and about 8 healthy donors. Overall study outcomes, separate from this receptor: Sequencing cDNA rather than genomic DNA could over-represent highly expressing activated cells, although activation and CD3 levels did not differ between groups. A moderate but significant shortening of TCRB CDR3 length was observed in type 1 diabetes patients in all four CD4+ subsets. Shorter templates might be favored by PCR, yet because patient and control samples were amplified and corrected together, any such skew would affect both groups equally. HLA sub-analyses involved small numbers of individuals, so any influence of HLA type on TCRB rearrangement remained unresolved. Naive, central memory and regulatory TCRB repertoires appeared to be more similar among patients than among healthy donors. At VDJ recombination sites, type 1 diabetes patients had fewer insertions and more deleted nucleotides, which implies abnormalities in thymic rearrangement.

The sample comprised naive CD4+ T cells from blood. In light of the paper, this sample's cell subset or site label describes: true naive CD4+ T cells. The rearrangement joined TRBV7-2 to TRBJ2-3, and 9 junction bases match TRBD2. The sequence was collected from a man aged 25 to 45 with type 1 diabetes. The bases are TGTGCCAGCAGTCCCTACGGCGGGAGGGCCACAGATACGCAGTATTTT. It translates to CASSPYGGRATDTQYF.